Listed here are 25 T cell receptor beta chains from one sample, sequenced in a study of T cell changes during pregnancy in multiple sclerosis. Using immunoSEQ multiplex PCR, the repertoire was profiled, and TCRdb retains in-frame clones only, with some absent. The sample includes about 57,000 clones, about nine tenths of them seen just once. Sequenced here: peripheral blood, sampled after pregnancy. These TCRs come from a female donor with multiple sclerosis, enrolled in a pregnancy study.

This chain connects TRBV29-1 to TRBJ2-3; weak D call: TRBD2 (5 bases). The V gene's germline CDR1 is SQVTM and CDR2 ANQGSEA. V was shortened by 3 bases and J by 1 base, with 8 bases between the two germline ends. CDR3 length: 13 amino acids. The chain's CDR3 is CSVELGGTDTQYF. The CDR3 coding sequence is TGCAGCGTTGAGTTGGGAGGCACAGATACGCAGTATTTT.

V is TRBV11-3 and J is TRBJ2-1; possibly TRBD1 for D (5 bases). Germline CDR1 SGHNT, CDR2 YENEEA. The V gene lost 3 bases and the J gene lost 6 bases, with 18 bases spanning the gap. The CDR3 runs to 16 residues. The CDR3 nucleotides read TGTGCCAGCAGCTTGAATTCCCAGGGAAGCACCAATGAGCAGTTCTTC. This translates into CASSLNSQGSTNEQFF.

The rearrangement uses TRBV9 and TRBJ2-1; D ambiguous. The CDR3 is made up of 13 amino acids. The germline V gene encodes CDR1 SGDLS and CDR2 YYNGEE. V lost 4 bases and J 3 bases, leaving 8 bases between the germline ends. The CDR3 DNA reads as TGTGCCAGCAGCCCCAACGGCTACAATGAGCAGTTCTTC. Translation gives CASSPNGYNEQFF.

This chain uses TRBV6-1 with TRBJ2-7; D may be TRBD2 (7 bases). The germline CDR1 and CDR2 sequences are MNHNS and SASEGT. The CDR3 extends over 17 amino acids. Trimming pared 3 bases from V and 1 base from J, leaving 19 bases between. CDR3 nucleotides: TGTGCCAGCAGTGAGGGGTTCAAGGGGGGGTTATCCTACGAGCAGTACTTC. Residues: CASSEGFKGGLSYEQYF.

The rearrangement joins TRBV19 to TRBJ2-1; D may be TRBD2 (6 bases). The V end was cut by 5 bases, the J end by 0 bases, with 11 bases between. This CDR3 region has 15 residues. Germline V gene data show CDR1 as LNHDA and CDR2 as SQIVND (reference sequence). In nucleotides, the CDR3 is TGTGCCAGTAGTCCGACTAGGGACTCCTACAATGAGCAGTTCTTC. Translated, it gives CASSPTRDSYNEQFF.

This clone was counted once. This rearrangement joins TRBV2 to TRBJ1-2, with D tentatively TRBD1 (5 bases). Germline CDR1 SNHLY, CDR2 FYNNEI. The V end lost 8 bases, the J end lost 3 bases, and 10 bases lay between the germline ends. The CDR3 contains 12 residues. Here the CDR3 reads CASGRRDYGYTF. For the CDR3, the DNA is TGTGCCAGCGGGCGCAGGGACTATGGCTACACCTTC.

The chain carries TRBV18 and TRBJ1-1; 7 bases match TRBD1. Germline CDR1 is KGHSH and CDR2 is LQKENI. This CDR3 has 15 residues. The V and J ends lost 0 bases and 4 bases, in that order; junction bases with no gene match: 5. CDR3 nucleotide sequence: TGTGCCAGCTCACCACCGTACAGGGGTGGCACTGAAGCTTTCTTT. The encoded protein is CASSPPYRGGTEAFF.

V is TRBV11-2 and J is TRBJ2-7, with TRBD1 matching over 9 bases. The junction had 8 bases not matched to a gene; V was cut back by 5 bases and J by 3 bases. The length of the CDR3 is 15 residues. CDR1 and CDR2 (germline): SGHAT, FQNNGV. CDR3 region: CASSLLGQGFYEQYF. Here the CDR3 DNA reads TGTGCCAGCAGCCTCTTAGGACAGGGGTTCTACGAGCAGTACTTC.

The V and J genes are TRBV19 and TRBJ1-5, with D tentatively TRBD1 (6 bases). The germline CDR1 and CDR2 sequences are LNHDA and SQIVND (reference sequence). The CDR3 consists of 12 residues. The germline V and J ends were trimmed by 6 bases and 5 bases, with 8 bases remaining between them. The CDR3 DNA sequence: TGTGCCAGTAGGTCAGGGGATCAGCCCCAGCATTTT. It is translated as CASRSGDQPQHF. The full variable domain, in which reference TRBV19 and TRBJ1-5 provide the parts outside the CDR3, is DGGITQSPKYLFRKEGQNVTLSCEQNLNHDAMYWYRQDPGQGLRLIYYSQIVNDFQKGDIAEGYSVSREKKESFPLTVTSAQKNPTAFYLCASRSGDQPQHFGDGTRLSIL.

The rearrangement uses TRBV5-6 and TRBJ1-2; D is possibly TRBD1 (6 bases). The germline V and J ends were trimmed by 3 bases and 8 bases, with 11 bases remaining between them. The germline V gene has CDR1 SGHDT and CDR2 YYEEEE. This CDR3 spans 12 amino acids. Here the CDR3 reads CASSSGVYGYTF. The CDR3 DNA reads TGTGCCAGCAGCTCAGGGGTTTACGGCTACACCTTC.

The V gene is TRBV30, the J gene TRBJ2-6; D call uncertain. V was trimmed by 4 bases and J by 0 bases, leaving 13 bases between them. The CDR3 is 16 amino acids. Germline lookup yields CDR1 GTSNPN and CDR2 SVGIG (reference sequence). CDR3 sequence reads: CAWTPTERSGANVLTF. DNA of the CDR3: TGTGCCTGGACTCCTACTGAGCGCTCTGGGGCCAACGTCCTGACTTTC.

For the CDR3, the DNA is TGTGCCAGCAAAAACGTTCAGAGGAGCACAGATACGCAGTATTTT. Amino acid sequence: CASKNVQRSTDTQYF. The V call is TRBV7-8, the J call TRBJ2-3; D is undetermined. V was cut by 7 bases and J by 0 bases, with 14 bases left in between. CDR3 length equals 15 residues. The germline CDR1 and CDR2 sequences are SGHVS and FQNEAQ.

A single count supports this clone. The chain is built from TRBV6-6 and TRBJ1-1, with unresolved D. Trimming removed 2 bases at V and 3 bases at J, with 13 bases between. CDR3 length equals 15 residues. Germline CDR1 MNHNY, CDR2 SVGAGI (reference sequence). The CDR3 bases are TGTGCCAGCAGTTACCACGCCGGGAGTTACACTGAAGCTTTCTTT. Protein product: CASSYHAGSYTEAFF.

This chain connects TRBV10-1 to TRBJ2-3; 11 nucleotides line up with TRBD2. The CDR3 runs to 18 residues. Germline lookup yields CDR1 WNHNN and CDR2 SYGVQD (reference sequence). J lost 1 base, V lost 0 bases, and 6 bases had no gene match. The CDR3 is CASSESLELAGGTDTQYF. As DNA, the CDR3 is TGCGCCAGCAGTGAGTCCCTTGAACTAGCGGGGGGCACAGATACGCAGTATTTT.

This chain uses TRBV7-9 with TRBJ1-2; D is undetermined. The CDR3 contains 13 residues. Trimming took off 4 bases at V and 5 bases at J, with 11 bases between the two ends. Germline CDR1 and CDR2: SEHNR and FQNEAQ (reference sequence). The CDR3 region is CASSSNRLYGYTF. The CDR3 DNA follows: TGTGCCAGCAGCTCAAATCGGTTATATGGCTACACCTTC. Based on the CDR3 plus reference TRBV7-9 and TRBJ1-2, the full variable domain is DTGVSQNPRHKITKRGQNVTFRCDPISEHNRLYWYRQTLGQGPEFLTYFQNEAQLEKSRLLSDRFSAERPKGSFSTLEIQRTEQGDSAMYLCASSSNRLYGYTFGSGTRLTVV.

The CDR3 nucleotides read TGTGCCAGCAGTTTTAGCCTAGCCCAAGAGACCCAGTACTTC. It encodes CASSFSLAQETQYF. V and J are TRBV27 and TRBJ2-5, with D possibly being TRBD2 (5 bases). Germline CDR1 is MNHEY and CDR2 is SMNVEV (reference sequence). This CDR3 has 14 residues. V was shortened by 3 bases and J by 1 base, with 9 bases between the two germline ends.

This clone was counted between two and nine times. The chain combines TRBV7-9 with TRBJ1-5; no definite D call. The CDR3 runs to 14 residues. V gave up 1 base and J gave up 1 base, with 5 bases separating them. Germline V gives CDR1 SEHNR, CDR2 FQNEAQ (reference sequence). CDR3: CASSLDSSNQPQHF. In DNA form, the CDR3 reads TGTGCCAGCAGCTTAGATTCGAGCAATCAGCCCCAGCATTTT.

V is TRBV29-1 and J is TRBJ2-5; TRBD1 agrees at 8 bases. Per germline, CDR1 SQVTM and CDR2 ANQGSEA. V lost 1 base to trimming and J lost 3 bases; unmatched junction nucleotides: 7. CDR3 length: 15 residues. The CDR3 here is CSVEGGDRLEETQYF. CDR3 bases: TGCAGCGTTGAAGGGGGGGACAGGCTAGAAGAGACCCAGTACTTC. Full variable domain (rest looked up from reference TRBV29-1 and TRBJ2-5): SAVISQKPSRDICQRGTSLTIQCQVDSQVTMMFWYRQQPGQSLTLIATANQGSEATYESGFVIDKFPISRPNLTFSTLTVSNMSPEDSSIYLCSVEGGDRLEETQYFGPGTRLLVL.

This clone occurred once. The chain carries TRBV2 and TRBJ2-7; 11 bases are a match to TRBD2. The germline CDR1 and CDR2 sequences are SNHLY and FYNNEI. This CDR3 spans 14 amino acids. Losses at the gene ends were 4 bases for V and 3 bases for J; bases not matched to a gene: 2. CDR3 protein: CASSGGLADYEQYF. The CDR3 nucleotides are TGTGCCAGCAGTGGGGGACTAGCGGACTACGAGCAGTACTTC.

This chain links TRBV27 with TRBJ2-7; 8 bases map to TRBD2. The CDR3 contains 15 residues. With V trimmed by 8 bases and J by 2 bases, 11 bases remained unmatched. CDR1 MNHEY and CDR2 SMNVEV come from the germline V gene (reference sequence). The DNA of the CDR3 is TGTGCCAGCTCGCCTTGGGGTAGCGGGACCTACGAGCAGTACTTC. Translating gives CASSPWGSGTYEQYF.

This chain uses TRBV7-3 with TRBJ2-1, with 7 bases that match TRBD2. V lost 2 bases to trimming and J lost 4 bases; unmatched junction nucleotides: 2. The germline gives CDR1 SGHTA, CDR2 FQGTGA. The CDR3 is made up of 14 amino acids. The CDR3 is CASSLAGEYNEQFF. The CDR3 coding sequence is TGTGCCAGCAGCTTAGCGGGGGAATACAATGAGCAGTTCTTC.

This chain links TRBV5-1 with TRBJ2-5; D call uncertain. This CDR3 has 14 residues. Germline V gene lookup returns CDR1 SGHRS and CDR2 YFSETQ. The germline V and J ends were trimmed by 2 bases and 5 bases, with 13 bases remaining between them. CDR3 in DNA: TGCGCCAGCAGCTTCGAGTGGGCCCCGGAGACCCAGTACTTC. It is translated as CASSFEWAPETQYF.

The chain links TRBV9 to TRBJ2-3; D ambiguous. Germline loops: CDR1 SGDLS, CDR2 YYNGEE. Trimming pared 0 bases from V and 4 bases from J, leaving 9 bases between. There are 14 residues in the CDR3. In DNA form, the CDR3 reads TGTGCCAGCAGCGTAGGACCCCGGGCAGATACGCAGTATTTT. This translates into CASSVGPRADTQYF.

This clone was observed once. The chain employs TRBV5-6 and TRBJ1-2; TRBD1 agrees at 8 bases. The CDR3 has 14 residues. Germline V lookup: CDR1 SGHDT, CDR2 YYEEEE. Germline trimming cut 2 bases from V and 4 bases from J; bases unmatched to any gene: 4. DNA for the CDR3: TGTGCCAGCAGCTTAGGACAGGGAGGCTATGGCTACACCTTC. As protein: CASSLGQGGYGYTF.

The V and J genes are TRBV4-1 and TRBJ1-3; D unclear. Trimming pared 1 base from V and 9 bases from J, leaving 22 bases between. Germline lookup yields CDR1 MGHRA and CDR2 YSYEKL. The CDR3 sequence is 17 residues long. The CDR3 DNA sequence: TGCGCCAGCAGCCAAGGGATTCCCGGGCCTAGCCTGGGCACCATATATTTT. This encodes CASSQGIPGPSLGTIYF.